This T cell receptor (beta chain) was found in a study of blood T cell repertoires in COVID-19. Study as a whole: The origin of the acute and convalescent COVID-19 samples was the United States, Italy and Spain.

Profiling relied on immunoSEQ multiplex PCR, and the TCRdb table lists in-frame clones only, not all of them. Of 84,000 or so clones listed, 80% to 95% are singletons. J gave up 9 bases and V 4 bases, and 0 bases lay outside the gene matches. The CDR3 loop spans 12 amino acids. The TCR originated in a woman in her sixties with active COVID-19. The V and J genes are TRBV12-3 or TRBV12-4 and TRBJ1-6; 7 positions agree with TRBD1. The specimen sequenced was peripheral blood. CDR3 nucleotides: TGTGCCAGCAGTTGGACAGGTTCACCCCTCCACTTT. Translation: CASSWTGSPLHF.